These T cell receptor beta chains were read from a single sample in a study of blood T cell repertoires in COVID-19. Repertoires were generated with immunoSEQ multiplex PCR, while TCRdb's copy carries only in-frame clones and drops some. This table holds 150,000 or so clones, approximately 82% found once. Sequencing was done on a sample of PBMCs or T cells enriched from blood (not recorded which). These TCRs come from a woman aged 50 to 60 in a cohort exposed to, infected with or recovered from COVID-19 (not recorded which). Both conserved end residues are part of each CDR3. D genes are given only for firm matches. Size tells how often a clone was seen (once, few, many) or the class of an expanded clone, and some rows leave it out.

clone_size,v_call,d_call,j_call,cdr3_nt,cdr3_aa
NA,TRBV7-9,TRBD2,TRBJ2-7,TGTGCCAGCAGCTACGAGTGGACTAGCGAGCAGTACTTC,CASSYEWTSEQYF
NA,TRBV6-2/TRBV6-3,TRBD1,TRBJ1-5,TGTGCCAGCAGTCCCGACAGGGTTCAGCCCCAGCATTTT,CASSPDRVQPQHF
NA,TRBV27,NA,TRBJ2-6,TGTGCCAGCAGTTTATCGCGGGATCTACTAGTTTCTGGGGCCAACGTCCTGACTTTC,CASSLSRDLLVSGANVLTF
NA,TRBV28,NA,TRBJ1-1,TGTGCCAGCAGTAGAACACAGGAACTGAACACTGAAGCTTTCTTT,CASSRTQELNTEAFF
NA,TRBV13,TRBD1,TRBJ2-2,TGTGCCAGCAGCTTACGACAGGGGGCGAATGGCGCCGGGGAGCTGTTTTTT,CASSLRQGANGAGELFF
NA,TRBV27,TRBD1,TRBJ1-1,TGTGCCAGCAGTCTCGACAGGGATCGGACTGAAGCTTTCTTT,CASSLDRDRTEAFF
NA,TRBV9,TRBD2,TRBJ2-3,TGTGCCAGCAGCGTAGGTATTAGCGGGACAGATACGCAGTATTTT,CASSVGISGTDTQYF
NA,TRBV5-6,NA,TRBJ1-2,TGTGCCAGCAAGTCCCCGGGGGGGTTCTATGGCTACACCTTC,CASKSPGGFYGYTF
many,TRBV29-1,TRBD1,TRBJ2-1,TGCAGCGGGACAGGGTCCGGGAATGAGCAGTTCTTC,CSGTGSGNEQFF
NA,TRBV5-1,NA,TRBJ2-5,TGCGCCAGCAGCACACAGGGACAACAAGAGACCCAGTACTTC,CASSTQGQQETQYF
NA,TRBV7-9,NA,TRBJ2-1,TGTGCCAGCAGCATCACCGGCTCCTACAATGAGCAGTTCTTC,CASSITGSYNEQFF
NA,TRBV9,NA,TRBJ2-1,TGTGCCAGCAGCGAGTCGGCGGGAACATACAATGAGCAGTTCTTC,CASSESAGTYNEQFF
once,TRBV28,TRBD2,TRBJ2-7,TGTGCCAGCAGGCCGGGGAGGGCCAACTCCTACGAGCAGTACTTC,CASRPGRANSYEQYF
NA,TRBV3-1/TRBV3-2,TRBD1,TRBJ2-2,TGTGCCAGCAGCCAAGACTACCGGACAGGGGGGTTCGGGGAGCTGTTTTTT,CASSQDYRTGGFGELFF
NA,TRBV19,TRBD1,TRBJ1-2,TGTGCCAGTAGTACCACCCAGGGACAGGGGGCGAGTGGCTACACCTTC,CASSTTQGQGASGYTF
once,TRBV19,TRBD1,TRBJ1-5,TGTGCCAGCTCCGGGACAGGGTTTCAGCCCCAGCATTTT,CASSGTGFQPQHF
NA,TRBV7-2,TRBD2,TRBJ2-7,TGTGCCAGCAGCTTAGCGCGAACTAGCGGGAGGTTCCCCTTACCGCAGTACTTC,CASSLARTSGRFPLPQYF
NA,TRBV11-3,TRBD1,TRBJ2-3,TGTGCCAGCAGCTCCCACCGGACAGGGGAAGCAGGTACAGATACGCAGTATTTT,CASSSHRTGEAGTDTQYF
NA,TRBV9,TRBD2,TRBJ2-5,TGTGCCAGCAGCCTCGAAGCGGGGGGAGCGGGGGAGACCCAGTACTTC,CASSLEAGGAGETQYF
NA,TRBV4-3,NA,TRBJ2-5,TGCGCCAGCAGCCAAGATTGGGAGACTAGTGCACAAGAGACCCAGTACTTC,CASSQDWETSAQETQYF
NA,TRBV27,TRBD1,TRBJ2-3,TGTGCCAGCAGTTTACAGCCATATGGGACAGTTAACACAGATACGCAGTATTTT,CASSLQPYGTVNTDTQYF
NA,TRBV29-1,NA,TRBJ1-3,TGCAGCGTCTCTCGGGGGGCGGGAAACACCATATATTTT,CSVSRGAGNTIYF
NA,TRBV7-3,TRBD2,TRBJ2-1,TGTGCCAGCAGCTCCTTAGCGGGAGGCTCCTACAATGAGCAGTTCTTC,CASSSLAGGSYNEQFF
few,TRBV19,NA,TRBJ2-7,TGTGCCAGTAGACCGACAGTGAGCTCCTACGAGCAGTACTTC,CASRPTVSSYEQYF
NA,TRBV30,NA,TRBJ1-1,TGTGCCTGGAGTGTACGGGAGAGCACTGAAGCTTTCTTT,CAWSVRESTEAFF
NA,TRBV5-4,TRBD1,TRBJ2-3,TGTGCCAGCAGCACCTGGGGACAGGGGAGCGCAGATACGCAGTATTTT,CASSTWGQGSADTQYF
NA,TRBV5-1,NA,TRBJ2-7,TGCGCCAGCAGCCTCAGTCTCTACGAGCAGTACTTC,CASSLSLYEQYF
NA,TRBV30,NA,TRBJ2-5,TGTGCCTGGAGTGTAGGACTCGAGGCCCAGTACTTC,CAWSVGLEAQYF